These 15 T cell receptor beta chains originate from one sample sequenced in a study of cytomegalovirus exposure and HLA in healthy donors (dated by TCRdb to about 2017). The library was made by the immunoSEQ multiplex PCR assay. The multiplex PCR relied on a mix of 60 forward primers for TCR Vbeta segments and 13 reverse primers for TCR Jbeta segments. Not all clones reach the TCRdb copy of this immuneACCESS table, which keeps in-frame sequences only. Checked studies attribute under half of the gap to unresolved V genes and leave the rest unexplained. The sample table shows 100,000 to 150,000 clones, and about three fifths are seen once. Approximately 8% of the sample belongs to the ten largest clones. What was sequenced was PBMCs. The receptor set was obtained from a woman aged 40 to 50 in good health and CMV-seropositive.

The CDR3 DNA reads TGTGCCAGCAGTTTCATGGACAGTTGGTTCTTC. Amino acid sequence: CASSFMDSWFF. This chain connects TRBV28 to TRBJ2-1; maybe TRBD1 (6 bases). V lost 3 bases and J 15 bases, leaving 12 bases between the germline ends. Germline-derived CDR1 and CDR2 are MDHEN and SYDVKM. The CDR3 has 11 amino acids.

The chain carries TRBV11-3 and TRBJ2-1; D is possibly TRBD1 (5 bases). The CDR3 length is 15 residues. V was pared by 5 bases and J by 3 bases, with 14 bases between. The germline V gene has CDR1 SGHNT and CDR2 YENEEA. Here the CDR3 reads CASSTRASDYNEQFF. As DNA, the CDR3 is TGTGCCAGCAGCACCAGGGCCAGTGACTACAATGAGCAGTTCTTC. The full variable domain, with the rest looked up from reference TRBV11-3 and TRBJ2-1, is EAGVVQSPRYKIIEKKQPVAFWCNPISGHNTLYWYLQNLGQGPELLIRYENEEAVDDSQLPKDRFSAERLKGVDSTLKIQPAELGDSAVYLCASSTRASDYNEQFFGPGTRLTVL.

A remark on this clone: The junction differs from germline at one of its ends, possibly a read error. V gene TRBV7-7 combines with J gene TRBJ2-2, with TRBD2 as a possible D gene (6 bases). This CDR3 contains 18 residues. Germline CDR1 is SSHAT and CDR2 is FNYEAQ (reference sequence). The CDR3 is CASSLRGGGTDNTGELFF. CDR3 nucleotides: TGTGCTAGCAGCTTAAGGGGAGGCGGGACGGATAACACCGGGGAGCTGTTTTTT.

There are a few counts of this clone. This chain connects TRBV5-4 to TRBJ2-1; 8 nucleotides align to TRBD1. Germline lookup yields CDR1 SGHNT and CDR2 YYREEE (reference sequence). V was pared by 0 bases and J by 7 bases, with 6 bases of the junction left unmatched. The CDR3 loop spans 15 amino acids. The DNA of the CDR3 is TGTGCCAGCAGCTTGGAGACCCGACAGGGGAATGAGCAGTTCTTC. Translating it yields CASSLETRQGNEQFF.

The rearrangement links TRBV6-1 to TRBJ1-5, with a weak D call TRBD1 (5 bases). Germline V lookup: CDR1 MNHNS, CDR2 SASEGT. The CDR3 runs 14 residues. V lost 0 bases to trimming and J lost 2 bases, with 5 bases between them. The CDR3 region is CASSEAQGNQPQHF. Written as DNA, the CDR3 is TGTGCCAGCAGTGAAGCACAGGGCAATCAGCCCCAGCATTTT.

The J gene is TRBJ2-5, the V gene TRBV6-5, with D maybe TRBD2 (6 bases). CDR3 size: 14 residues. The V end lost 0 bases, the J end lost 1 base, and 6 bases lay between the germline ends. Germline V CDR1 and CDR2: MNHEY, SVGAGI. In DNA form, the CDR3 reads TGTGCCAGCAGTTACTCAGCGGGCCAAGAGACCCAGTACTTC. Translating it yields CASSYSAGQETQYF.

This rearrangement joins TRBV10-1 to TRBJ2-7; D may be TRBD2 (6 bases). Trimming stripped 4 bases from V and 2 bases from J, with 6 bases between. This CDR3 contains 12 residues. CDR1 and CDR2 (germline): WNHNN, SYGVQD (reference sequence). Here the CDR3 reads CASSAGAYEQYF. CDR3 nucleotides: TGCGCCAGCAGTGCGGGGGCCTACGAGCAGTACTTC.

The V call is TRBV5-1, the J call TRBJ2-5, with 12 bases matching TRBD2. The CDR3 sequence is 19 residues long. The germline CDR1 and CDR2 sequences are SGHRS and YFSETQ. With 3 bases clipped from V and 2 bases from J, the junction kept 14 bases outside the gene matches. The CDR3 DNA follows: TGCGCCAGCAGCTCCCGCCGGACTAGCGGGGTTGGAGGGCAAGAGACCCAGTACTTC. Translating gives CASSSRRTSGVGGQETQYF. Based on the CDR3 plus reference TRBV5-1 and TRBJ2-5, the full variable domain is KAGVTQTPRYLIKTRGQQVTLSCSPISGHRSVSWYQQTPGQGLQFLFEYFSETQRNKGNFPGRFSGRQFSNSRSEMNVSTLELGDSALYLCASSSRRTSGVGGQETQYFGPGTRLLVL.

The chain is built from TRBV7-2 and TRBJ1-4; 7 nucleotides agree with TRBD1. The CDR3 has 15 amino acids. The junction had 6 bases not matched to a gene; V was cut back by 4 bases and J by 4 bases. CDR1 is SGHTA, CDR2 FQGNSA, per germline. CDR3 in amino acids: CASSSGQAFNEKLFF. CDR3 nucleotides: TGTGCCAGCAGCTCCGGACAGGCCTTTAATGAAAAACTGTTTTTT.

This clone was recorded a few times. The chain is built from TRBV5-1 and TRBJ1-4; D call uncertain. Germline CDR1 is SGHRS and CDR2 is YFSETQ. V was clipped by 2 bases and J by 2 bases, with 10 bases between them. The CDR3 spans 15 residues. DNA for the CDR3: TGCGCCAGCAGCTTTAGTACGTCCACTAATGAAAAACTGTTTTTT. Its protein product is CASSFSTSTNEKLFF.

CDR3 protein: CASSELTVREAFF. The DNA for the CDR3 is TGTGCCAGCAGTGAATTGACAGTGCGAGAAGCTTTCTTT. J is TRBJ1-1 and V is TRBV2; possible D gene TRBD1, 5 bases. V dropped 2 bases and J dropped 8 bases, with 12 bases sitting between them. The germline gives CDR1 SNHLY, CDR2 FYNNEI. The CDR3 covers 13 residues.

This clone was picked up a small number of times. The chain couples TRBV10-3 to TRBJ1-1, with D possibly TRBD1 on 5 matching bases. Germline-derived CDR1 and CDR2 are ENHRY and SYGVKD. Deletions cut 3 bases from V and 10 bases from J, with 12 bases between. This CDR3 has 12 amino acids. CDR3 sequence reads: CAISDRAEGAFF. The CDR3 DNA follows: TGTGCCATCAGTGACAGGGCAGAAGGAGCTTTCTTT.

V gene TRBV2 combines with J gene TRBJ2-7; D is perhaps TRBD1 (6 bases). V gave up 5 bases and J gave up 3 bases, with 17 bases separating them. CDR3 length equals 15 residues. CDR1 is SNHLY, CDR2 FYNNEI, per germline. CDR3 bases: TGTGCCAGCAGTTCAGGACAGCCCAACCTCTACGAGCAGTACTTC. Protein sequence: CASSSGQPNLYEQYF.

This chain joins TRBV29-1 and TRBJ2-1; 7 bases are shared with TRBD2. Germline V CDR1 and CDR2: SQVTM, ANQGSEA. The J segment lost 8 bases and the V segment lost 4 bases, leaving 2 bases of the junction unmatched. The CDR3 is 11 amino acids. The CDR3 DNA reads as TGCAGCGTTGGACTAGCCCATGAGCAGTTCTTC. It encodes CSVGLAHEQFF.

This clone was detected only a few times. The chain combines TRBV9 with TRBJ2-2; D not certain. Trimming cost V 0 bases and J 7 bases, with 4 bases left between them. CDR1 SGDLS and CDR2 YYNGEE come from the germline V gene. The CDR3 totals 12 residues. This CDR3 is CASSVAYGELFF. The DNA for the CDR3 is TGTGCCAGCAGCGTAGCTTACGGGGAGCTGTTTTTT.